One sample yielded the 20 T cell receptor beta chains listed below, sequenced in a study of regulatory T cells in long-lasting Graves disease. Time point: newly diagnosed GD, antithyroid drugs for less than 3 months. Preparation of the TCR library used RNA extracted from PBMCs. Both iRepertoire HTBI primers and Arm-PCR of CDR3 regions were used to build the TCR beta libraries. Via MiXCR, TCRdb re-called the multiplex PCR reads, giving one row per CDR3 protein. The sample lists around 500,000 distinct CDR3 sequences; around 12% were seen once. This sample also appeared in a second study, on T cells in Graves' hyperthyroidism and ophthalmopathy.

Sequenced material: peripheral blood mononuclear cells (PBMCs), taken at new diagnosis, from a patient treated with antithyroid drugs. The receptors derive from a woman aged 25 to 39 with Graves disease.

This clonotype was seen repeatedly, ten times or more. V is TRBV30 and J is TRBJ1-4; 11 bases line up with TRBD1. The V segment lost 1 base and the J segment 2 bases; nucleotides outside the gene matches: 3. CDR3 length: 16 residues. Germline loops: CDR1 GTSNPN, CDR2 SVGIG (reference sequence). DNA for the CDR3: TGTGCCTGGAGTGGGGACAGGGGGAAGACTAATGAAAAACTGTTTTTT. It yields the protein CAWSGDRGKTNEKLFF.

This clonotype was recorded at least ten times. The J gene is TRBJ1-1, the V gene TRBV20-1, with D unresolved. Germline V lookup: CDR1 DFQATT, CDR2 SNEGSKA (reference sequence). Trimming took 0 bases from V and 0 from J, leaving 8 bases between them. The CDR3 loop spans 14 amino acids. CDR3 nucleotide sequence: TGCAGTGCTAGAGATCCCAGACTGAACACTGAAGCTTTCTTT. The encoded protein is CSARDPRLNTEAFF.

The genes are TRBV10-3 and TRBJ2-3; 8 positions match TRBD2. With 6 bases clipped from V and 11 bases from J, the junction kept 4 bases outside the gene matches. Germline loops: CDR1 ENHRY, CDR2 SYGVKD. The CDR3 runs to 11 residues. CDR3 DNA sequence: TGTGCCATCAGAGCGGGGGATGGGCAGTATTTT. Its protein product is CAIRAGDGQYF.

This clonotype appeared many times. The chain links TRBV12-3 or TRBV12-4 to TRBJ2-3; the D gene is possibly TRBD2 (6 bases). The CDR3 has 14 residues. Trimming pared 6 bases from V and 2 bases from J, leaving 12 bases between. This CDR3 is CASSFRGYTDTQYF. DNA for the CDR3: TGTGCCAGCAGCTTCCGGGGGTACACAGATACGCAGTATTTT.

Many counts were recorded for this clonotype. This chain connects TRBV5-1 to TRBJ2-1; maybe TRBD1 (5 bases). The CDR3 is 14 amino acids. The V and J ends lost 0 bases and 10 bases respectively, with 14 bases between them. The V gene's germline CDR1 is SGHRS and CDR2 YFSETQ. In DNA form, the CDR3 reads TGCGCCAGCAGCTTGGTGGCAGGGATAAGGGAGCAGTTCTTC. Protein sequence: CASSLVAGIREQFF.

This clonotype was recorded many times. The chain couples TRBV28 to TRBJ2-7; possible D gene TRBD2, 6 bases. Germline V lookup: CDR1 MDHEN, CDR2 SYDVKM. The V end was cut by 3 bases, the J end by 5 bases, with 11 bases between. This CDR3 spans 13 amino acids. CDR3 DNA: TGTGCCAGCAGTTTCGGGGGACGAGACGAGCAGTACTTC. It codes for CASSFGGRDEQYF.

On this clonotype itself: A much larger clone differs by one base, so this may be a read error. The chain links TRBV4-1 to TRBJ2-7; no reliable D call. The length of the CDR3 is 13 residues. V shed 0 bases and J shed 3 bases, with 6 bases lying between them. Looked up from germline, CDR1 is MGHRA and CDR2 is YSYEKL. The CDR3 region has the DNA TGCGCCAGCAGCCAAGATCAGGACTACGAGCAGTACTTC. This gives the protein CASSQDQDYEQYF.

The rearrangement uses TRBV6-1 and TRBJ1-1; perhaps TRBD1 as D (6 bases). This CDR3 is 13 amino acids long. The germline V and J ends were trimmed by 5 bases and 6 bases, with 13 bases remaining between them. CDR1 and CDR2 (germline): MNHNS, SASEGT. The CDR3 nucleotides read TGTGCCAGCAGTCCCAACAGGGATGCTGAAGCTTTCTTT. Translated, it gives CASSPNRDAEAFF.

This clonotype was recorded at least ten times. The V gene is TRBV13, the J gene TRBJ1-5; D is possibly TRBD1 (5 bases). Trimming took 3 bases from V and 0 from J, leaving 12 bases between them. The germline V gene encodes CDR1 PRHDT and CDR2 FYEKMQ (reference sequence). The length of the CDR3 is 16 residues. In DNA, the CDR3 is TGTGCCAGCAGCTTGGCAGGGTGGGATAGCAATCAGCCCCAGCATTTT. This sequence encodes CASSLAGWDSNQPQHF.

This clonotype occurred many times. This chain connects TRBV4-3 to TRBJ2-5, with 7 bases lining up with TRBD2. Per the germline V gene, CDR1 is LGHNA and CDR2 is YSLEER. This CDR3 is built from 14 residues. The ends lost 1 base at V and 5 bases at J; junction bases unmatched: 4. The CDR3 DNA is TGCGCCAGCAGCCAAGGGCGGGGGACGGAGACCCAGTACTTC. Its protein product is CASSQGRGTETQYF.

This clonotype was counted between two and nine times. The CDR3 region has the DNA TGCAGTGCTAGAGATGACAGGGGGAGCAATCAGCCCCAGCATTTT. Translated, it gives CSARDDRGSNQPQHF. The rearrangement links TRBV20-1 to TRBJ1-5; 9 bases are a match to TRBD1. The V gene end was trimmed by 0 bases and the J gene end by 1 base; junction bases not matched to a gene: 1. CDR1 is DFQATT, CDR2 SNEGSKA, per germline (reference sequence). This CDR3 spans 15 amino acids.

The chain employs TRBV5-1 and TRBJ1-1; D is unresolved. Germline values: CDR1 SGHRS, CDR2 YFSETQ. The CDR3 consists of 13 residues. The germline V and J ends were trimmed by 4 bases and 5 bases, with 12 bases remaining between them. As DNA, the CDR3 is TGCGCCAGCAGCGATACCCGGACGACTGAAGCTTTCTTT. Translation gives CASSDTRTTEAFF.

This chain connects TRBV7-2 to TRBJ2-3; maybe TRBD1 (6 bases). The CDR3 length is 14 residues. V shed 4 bases and J shed 6 bases, with 14 bases lying between them. The V gene's germline CDR1 is SGHTA and CDR2 FQGNSA. CDR3 residues: CASSSGHPSDTQYF. The CDR3, as DNA: TGTGCCAGCAGCTCGGGACACCCTTCGGATACGCAGTATTTT.

This clonotype was seen a few times. The rearrangement uses TRBV5-1 and TRBJ2-2; TRBD1 matches at 7 bases. Trimming removed 4 bases from V and 5 bases from J; junction bases left unmatched: 14. The CDR3 totals 17 residues. CDR1 is SGHRS, CDR2 YFSETQ, per germline. The CDR3 region has the DNA TGCGCCAGCAGCCCACGGGAACTTCCAGGGGGAACCGGGGAGCTGTTTTTT. This encodes CASSPRELPGGTGELFF.

This clonotype was detected ten times or more. V is TRBV2 and J is TRBJ2-5; TRBD1 aligns across 9 bases. This CDR3 is built from 14 residues. Germline assignment: CDR1 SNHLY and CDR2 FYNNEI. The J segment lost 2 bases and the V segment lost 6 bases, leaving 4 bases of the junction unmatched. CDR3 in amino acids: CASSLDRGQETQYF. CDR3 coding DNA: TGTGCCAGCAGCCTTGACAGGGGGCAAGAGACCCAGTACTTC.

The chain links TRBV7-9 to TRBJ2-3; 9 nucleotides align to TRBD1. V trimming: 4 bases; J trimming: 9 bases; junction bases outside the gene matches: 2. The CDR3 consists of 12 residues. Germline CDR1 and CDR2: SEHNR and FQNEAQ (reference sequence). Here the CDR3 reads CASSSGTGTQYF. In nucleotides, the CDR3 is TGTGCCAGCAGCTCCGGGACAGGGACGCAGTATTTT. The complete variable domain, with remaining parts taken from reference TRBV7-9 and TRBJ2-3, reads DTGVSQNPRHKITKRGQNVTFRCDPISEHNRLYWYRQTLGQGPEFLTYFQNEAQLEKSRLLSDRFSAERPKGSFSTLEIQRTEQGDSAMYLCASSSGTGTQYFGPGTRLTVL.

This clonotype was counted ten times or more. This chain joins TRBV12-3 or TRBV12-4 and TRBJ2-2; no clear D. The CDR3 runs to 13 residues. Trimming pared 3 bases from V and 6 bases from J, leaving 8 bases between. The CDR3 coding sequence is TGTGCCAGCAGTTTGGCCCCGCCCGGGGAGCTGTTTTTT. Translation gives CASSLAPPGELFF.

This clonotype was detected many times. The CDR3 DNA sequence: TGTGCCAGCAGCCGAAACGGGGGGCAAGAGACCCAGTACTTC. The encoded protein is CASSRNGGQETQYF. The chain joins TRBV12-3 or TRBV12-4 to TRBJ2-5; 7 bases are a match to TRBD2. The CDR3 spans 14 residues. The V segment lost 6 bases and the J segment 2 bases; nucleotides outside the gene matches: 6.

To note about this clonotype: A far larger clone differs by one base, so this is likely a read error. This chain connects TRBV9 to TRBJ2-1, with D possibly matching TRBD1 (5 bases). Trimming took off 3 bases at V and 10 bases at J, with 17 bases between the two ends. CDR3 length: 14 amino acids. CDR1 and CDR2 (germline): SGDLS, YYNGEE. As DNA, the CDR3 is TGTGCCAGCAGCGCGACAGCTACCACCTACGAGCAGTTCTTC. It yields the protein CASSATATTYEQFF.

The V gene is TRBV6-1, the J gene TRBJ2-7, with TRBD2 identical over 8 bases. The CDR3 sequence is 13 residues long. V was clipped by 6 bases and J by 5 bases; unmatched bases: 6. CDR1 is MNHNS, CDR2 SASEGT, per germline. The CDR3 DNA sequence: TGTGCCAGCAGGGGAGCGGGAGTGAACGAGCAGTACTTC. This sequence encodes CASRGAGVNEQYF.